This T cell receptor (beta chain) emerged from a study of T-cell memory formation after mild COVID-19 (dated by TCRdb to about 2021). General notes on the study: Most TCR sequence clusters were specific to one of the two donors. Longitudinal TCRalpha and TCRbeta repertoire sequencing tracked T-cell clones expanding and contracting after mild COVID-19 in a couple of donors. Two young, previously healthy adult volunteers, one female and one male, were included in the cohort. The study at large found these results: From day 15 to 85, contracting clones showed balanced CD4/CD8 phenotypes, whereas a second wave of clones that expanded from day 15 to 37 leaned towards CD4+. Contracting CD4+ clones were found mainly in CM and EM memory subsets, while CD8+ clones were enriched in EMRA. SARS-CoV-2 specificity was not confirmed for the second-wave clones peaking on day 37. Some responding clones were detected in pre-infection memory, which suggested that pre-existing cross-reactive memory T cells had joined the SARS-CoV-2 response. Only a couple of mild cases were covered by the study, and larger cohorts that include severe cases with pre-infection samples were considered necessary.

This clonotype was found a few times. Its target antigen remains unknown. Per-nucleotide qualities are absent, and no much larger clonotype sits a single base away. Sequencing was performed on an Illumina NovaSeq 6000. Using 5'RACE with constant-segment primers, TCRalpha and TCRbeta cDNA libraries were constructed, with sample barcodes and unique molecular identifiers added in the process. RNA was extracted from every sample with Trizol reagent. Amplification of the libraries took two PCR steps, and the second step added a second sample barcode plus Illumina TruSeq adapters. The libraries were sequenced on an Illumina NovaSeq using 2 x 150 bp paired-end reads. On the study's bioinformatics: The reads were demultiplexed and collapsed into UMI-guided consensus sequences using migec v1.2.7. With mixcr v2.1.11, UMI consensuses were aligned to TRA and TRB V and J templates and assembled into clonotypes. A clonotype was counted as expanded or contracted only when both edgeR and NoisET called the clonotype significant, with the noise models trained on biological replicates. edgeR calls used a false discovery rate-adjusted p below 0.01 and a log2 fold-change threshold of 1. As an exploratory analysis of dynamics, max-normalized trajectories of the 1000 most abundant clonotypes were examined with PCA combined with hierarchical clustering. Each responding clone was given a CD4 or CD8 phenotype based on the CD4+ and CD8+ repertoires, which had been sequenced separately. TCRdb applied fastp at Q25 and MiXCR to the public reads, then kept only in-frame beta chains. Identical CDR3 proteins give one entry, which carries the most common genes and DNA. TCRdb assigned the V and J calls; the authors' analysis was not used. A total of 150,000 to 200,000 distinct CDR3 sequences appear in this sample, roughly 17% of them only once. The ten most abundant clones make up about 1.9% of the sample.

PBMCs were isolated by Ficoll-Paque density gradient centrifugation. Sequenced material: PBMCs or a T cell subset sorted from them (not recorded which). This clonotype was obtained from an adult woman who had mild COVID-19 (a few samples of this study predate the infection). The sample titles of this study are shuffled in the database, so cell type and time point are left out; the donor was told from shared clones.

The sequenced DNA is TGTGCCAGCAGCCGGGAAGGCTGGGGGACAGATACGCAGTATTTT. Its amino acids are CASSREGWGTDTQYF. The chain is assembled from TRBV3-1 and TRBJ2-3; the D segment may tentatively be TRBD1 or TRBD2, each giving 5 matched bases. Trimming at the junction amounts to 4 bases on V and 3 bases on J, and the germline ends lie 14 bases apart. The germline V gene (reference sequence) gives CDR1 as LGHDT and CDR2 as YNNKEL. The CDR3 runs 15 amino acids, cysteine and phenylalanine included. Kept here is only the CDR3 DNA, which spans 45 bases and is read in frame from base 1.